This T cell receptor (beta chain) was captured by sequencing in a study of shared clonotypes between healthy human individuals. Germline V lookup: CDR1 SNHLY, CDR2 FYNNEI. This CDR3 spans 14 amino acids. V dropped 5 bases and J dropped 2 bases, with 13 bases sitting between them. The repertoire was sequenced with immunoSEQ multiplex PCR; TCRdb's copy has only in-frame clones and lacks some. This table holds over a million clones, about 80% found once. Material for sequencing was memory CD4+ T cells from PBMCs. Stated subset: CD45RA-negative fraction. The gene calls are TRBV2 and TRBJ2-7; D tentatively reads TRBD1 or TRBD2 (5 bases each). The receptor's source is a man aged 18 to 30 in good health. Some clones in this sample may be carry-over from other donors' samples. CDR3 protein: CASSNRQRAYEQYF. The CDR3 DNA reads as TGTGCCAGCAGTAATAGACAGAGGGCCTACGAGCAGTACTTC.